A selection of T cell receptor beta chains follows, all from one sample in a study of blood T cell repertoires in COVID-19. Some clones are missing from TCRdb's copy, which holds only in-frame ones; the method was immunoSEQ multiplex PCR. Of some 180,000 clones in the sample, 70% to 90% were seen once. Sample: PBMCs or T cells enriched from blood (not recorded which). The source is a woman between 40 and 50 years old in a cohort exposed to, infected with or recovered from COVID-19 (not recorded which). The CDR3 runs from the conserved cysteine through the conserved F or W. D genes are given only for firm matches. Only part of the rows carry a size: once, few, many, or a class if the clone is expanded.

TRBV6-1	NA	TRBJ2-2	once	CASSEGRGTGELFF	TGTGCCAGCAGTGAGGGTCGGGGGACCGGGGAGCTGTTTTTT
TRBV29-1	TRBD1	TRBJ1-1	few	CSVDPRTGWDEAFF	TGCAGCGTTGATCCCCGGACAGGGTGGGATGAAGCTTTCTTT
TRBV18	NA	TRBJ2-3	NA	CASSPLQGRTDTQYF	TGTGCCAGCTCACCATTACAGGGTCGGACAGATACGCAGTATTTT
TRBV15	NA	TRBJ1-5	NA	CATSRDGRGNQPQHF	TGTGCCACCAGCAGAGACGGCAGGGGCAATCAGCCCCAGCATTTT
TRBV6-5	NA	TRBJ1-2	NA	CASSRTAWGNYGYTF	TGTGCCAGCAGCCGGACAGCCTGGGGAAACTATGGCTACACCTTC
TRBV14	TRBD1	TRBJ1-1	NA	CASSRWDRNTEAFF	TGTGCCAGCAGCCGCTGGGACAGGAACACTGAAGCTTTCTTT
TRBV7-6	NA	TRBJ2-7	NA	CASSLEASGERSYEQYF	TGTGCCAGCAGCTTAGAGGCGTCAGGGGAAAGGTCCTACGAGCAGTACTTC
TRBV3-1/TRBV3-2	TRBD1	TRBJ2-1	NA	CASSLNPFGDRYNEQFF	TGTGCCAGCAGCCTAAATCCCTTCGGGGACAGGTACAATGAGCAGTTCTTC
TRBV1	NA	TRBJ2-1	NA	CTSSLTSGRANEQFF	TGCACCAGCAGCCTGACTAGCGGGAGGGCGAATGAGCAGTTCTTC
TRBV28	TRBD1	TRBJ1-2	NA	CASSSNTGGAGADTF	TGTGCCAGCAGTTCAAACACAGGGGGCGCGGGGGCGGACACCTTC
TRBV28	NA	TRBJ1-2	NA	CASSLPGWQVYTF	TGTGCCAGCAGTCTGCCCGGATGGCAGGTCTACACCTTC
TRBV2	NA	TRBJ2-3	NA	CASRGRGSDTQYF	TGTGCCAGCAGAGGAAGGGGCAGCGATACGCAGTATTTT
TRBV28	TRBD1	TRBJ2-6	NA	CASSRPDRAAGANVLTF	TGTGCCAGCAGCCGCCCGGACAGGGCGGCTGGGGCCAACGTCCTGACTTTC
TRBV29-1	NA	TRBJ2-2	NA	CSVEDLDEAGELFF	TGCAGCGTTGAAGATCTAGACGAGGCCGGGGAGCTGTTTTTT
TRBV4-2	NA	TRBJ1-2	NA	CASSQQGVYGYTF	TGTGCCAGCAGCCAGCAGGGTGTTTATGGCTACACCTTC
TRBV5-1	NA	TRBJ2-1	NA	CASSLGTLRGNEQFF	TGCGCCAGCAGCTTAGGGACTCTCAGAGGCAATGAGCAGTTCTTC
TRBV7-9	TRBD2	TRBJ2-2	NA	CASSPIYSGGNTGELFF	TGTGCCAGCAGCCCTATTTATAGCGGGGGGAACACCGGGGAGCTGTTTTTT
TRBV19	TRBD2	TRBJ2-7	NA	CASSITSGGPEEQYF	TGTGCCAGTAGTATTACTAGCGGGGGTCCGGAGGAGCAGTACTTC
TRBV27	TRBD1	TRBJ1-3	NA	CASTGQDRNTIYF	TGTGCCAGCACCGGACAGGATAGAAACACCATATATTTT
TRBV5-1	NA	TRBJ2-3	NA	CASSLGGAPTDTQYF	TGCGCCAGCAGCTTGGGAGGAGCACCCACAGATACGCAGTATTTT
TRBV12-5	NA	TRBJ1-6	NA	CASGPDSGNSPLHF	TGTGCTAGTGGCCCGGACAGTGGCAATTCACCCCTCCACTTT
TRBV11-2	NA	TRBJ2-7	NA	CASSRTETGYEQYF	TGTGCCAGCAGCCGGACAGAGACGGGCTACGAGCAGTACTTC
TRBV7-8	NA	TRBJ2-7	NA	CASSLAEDLHEQYF	TGTGCCAGCAGCTTAGCGGAGGACCTGCACGAGCAGTACTTC
TRBV11-1	NA	TRBJ1-4	NA	CASSSQVTQGEKLFF	TGTGCCAGCAGCTCACAAGTCACACAGGGTGAAAAACTGTTTTTT
TRBV6-1	TRBD1	TRBJ1-4	NA	CASSEGTGSEKLFF	TGTGCCAGCAGTGAAGGGACAGGTAGTGAAAAACTGTTTTTT
TRBV7-2	TRBD1	TRBJ2-5	NA	CASSFQPGQQETQYF	TGTGCCAGCAGCTTTCAGCCGGGACAGCAAGAGACCCAGTACTTC
TRBV19	NA	TRBJ1-2	NA	CASSITGLVNYGYTF	TGTGCCAGTAGTATAACAGGATTAGTTAACTATGGCTACACCTTC
TRBV6-4	NA	TRBJ1-5	NA	CASSERDNQPQHF	TGTGCCAGCAGTGAGCGGGACAATCAGCCCCAGCATTTT
TRBV5-1	NA	TRBJ1-1	NA	CASSLATSNTEAFF	TGCGCCAGCAGCTTGGCGACATCGAACACTGAAGCTTTCTTT
TRBV14	NA	TRBJ1-1	NA	CASSGQLNTEAFF	TGTGCCAGCAGCGGACAGCTGAACACTGAAGCTTTCTTT
TRBV2	TRBD2	TRBJ2-1	few	CASRETSGYNEQFF	TGTGCCAGCAGGGAGACTAGCGGGTACAATGAGCAGTTCTTC
TRBV5-6	TRBD2	TRBJ2-3	NA	CASSLGLATDTQYF	TGTGCCAGCAGCTTGGGACTAGCCACAGATACGCAGTATTTT
TRBV5-1	TRBD2	TRBJ2-3	NA	CASSWAGGAGVTDTQYF	TGCGCCAGCAGCTGGGCCGGGGGGGCGGGCGTGACAGATACGCAGTATTTT
TRBV6-5	TRBD1	TRBJ1-1	NA	CASSPWTGNTEAFF	TGTGCCAGCAGCCCCTGGACAGGGAACACTGAAGCTTTCTTT
TRBV21-1	NA	TRBJ1-4	NA	CASSMSRGTGATNEKLFF	TGTGCCAGCAGCATGTCACGGGGGACAGGGGCAACTAATGAAAAACTGTTTTTT
TRBV5-4	TRBD2	TRBJ2-3	once	CASSLPGGPSPDTQYF	TGTGCCAGCAGCTTGCCGGGGGGGCCCTCTCCAGATACGCAGTATTTT
TRBV2	TRBD1	TRBJ1-2	NA	CASSEAQGGNYGYTF	TGTGCCAGCAGTGAAGCCCAGGGGGGAAACTATGGCTACACCTTC
TRBV15	NA	TRBJ1-3	NA	CATSRDAREEDTIYF	TGTGCCACCAGCAGAGATGCCAGGGAGGAAGACACCATATATTTT
TRBV5-1	NA	TRBJ1-1	NA	CASSLGQVGTEAFF	TGCGCCAGCAGCTTGGGGCAGGTAGGCACTGAAGCTTTCTTT
TRBV30	TRBD1	TRBJ1-1	NA	CTGERNTEAFF	TGTACAGGGGAGAGGAACACTGAAGCTTTCTTT
TRBV24-1	TRBD2	TRBJ2-1	few	CATSDLGPGLAGLRSYNEQFF	TGTGCCACCAGTGATTTGGGCCCTGGGCTAGCGGGGTTACGTTCCTACAATGAGCAGTTCTTC
TRBV6-5	TRBD2	TRBJ2-7	NA	CASSVGGISYEQYF	TGTGCCAGCAGCGTCGGGGGGATCTCCTACGAGCAGTACTTC
TRBV7-2	TRBD2	TRBJ2-3	NA	CASSLNPSGTFTDTQYF	TGTGCCAGCAGCTTAAACCCTAGCGGGACTTTCACAGATACGCAGTATTTT
TRBV14	NA	TRBJ1-1	NA	CASSRHRYTEAFF	TGTGCCAGCAGCCGCCACCGGTACACTGAAGCTTTCTTT
TRBV9	TRBD2	TRBJ2-1	NA	CASSSSGRLNEQFF	TGTGCCAGCAGCTCTAGCGGGAGGCTCAATGAGCAGTTCTTC
TRBV28	TRBD1	TRBJ1-2	NA	CASRPPGQGHGGYTF	TGTGCCAGCAGGCCCCCGGGACAGGGACACGGTGGCTACACCTTC
TRBV5-5	TRBD1	TRBJ1-3	NA	CASSFRHRGPVPSGNTIYF	TGTGCCAGCAGCTTTCGGCACAGGGGGCCAGTTCCCTCTGGAAACACCATATATTTT
TRBV11-2	NA	TRBJ2-1	NA	CASSSVPYNEQFF	TGTGCCAGCAGCTCCGTCCCCTACAATGAGCAGTTCTTC
TRBV7-9	TRBD1	TRBJ1-1	NA	CASSFPRDSLTEAFF	TGTGCCAGCAGCTTCCCCCGGGACAGCTTAACTGAAGCTTTCTTT
TRBV19	NA	TRBJ1-1	few	CASSGENPRRTEAFF	TGTGCCAGTAGTGGAGAAAACCCCCGTCGAACTGAAGCTTTCTTT
TRBV2	TRBD2	TRBJ2-1	NA	CASSYLAGGHSGEQFF	TGTGCCAGCAGTTATTTAGCGGGAGGGCATTCAGGTGAGCAGTTCTTC
TRBV7-9	NA	TRBJ2-3	NA	CASAAASPSTDTQYF	TGTGCCAGTGCGGCGGCCTCCCCTAGCACAGATACGCAGTATTTT
TRBV7-9	TRBD1	TRBJ2-5	NA	CASSLYRGLETQYF	TGTGCCAGCAGCTTATACAGGGGGCTTGAGACCCAGTACTTC
TRBV6-5	TRBD1	TRBJ1-1	NA	CASGDRETEAFF	TGTGCCAGCGGAGACAGGGAAACTGAAGCTTTCTTT
TRBV15	NA	TRBJ1-1	NA	CATSRRTANTEAFF	TGTGCCACCAGCAGAAGGACAGCCAACACTGAAGCTTTCTTT